This T cell receptor beta chain stems from a study of T cells after yellow fever vaccination. Broader study findings: Within FACS-sorted repertoires, abundant clonotypes contaminating from the bulk population could be present. Post-booster repertoires contained most primary-vaccination clones again (about 95% CD4, roughly 90% CD8).

In TCRdb, the 5' RACE reads were re-called with MiXCR into one record per CDR3 protein. The sample consists of around 590,000 distinct CDR3 sequences, approximately 13% of them appearing once. Remarks on this clonotype: Antigen specificity is unknown.

This CDR3 region has 11 residues. Germline V gives CDR1 DFQATT, CDR2 SNEGSKA (reference sequence). The V gene lost 4 bases and the J gene lost 7 bases, with 8 bases spanning the gap. This chain joins TRBV20-1 and TRBJ2-1; D may be TRBD2 (6 bases). The sample in question was PBMCs, obtained on the day of the yellow fever booster vaccination. This receptor was obtained from a man younger than 45 who received the YFV17D yellow fever vaccine. The CDR3 sequence: CSAMEGNEQFF. CDR3 coding DNA: TGCAGTGCTATGGAGGGTAATGAGCAGTTCTTC.